A selection of T cell receptor beta chains follows, all from one sample in a study of T cell responses to AZD1222 COVID-19 vaccine. The assay was immunoSEQ multiplex PCR, and TCRdb's table has in-frame clones only and misses some. The repertoire includes some 42,000 clones, roughly 88% of them detected once, and about 18% sits in the top ten. Specimen: peripheral blood, collected 28 days after the second AZD1222 dose. The origin of the receptors is an adult who received the AZD1222 COVID-19 vaccine. CDR3s include the opening cysteine and the closing phenylalanine or tryptophan. D genes are given only for firm matches. Size values are once, few and many counts, or a class for expanded clones, and some rows have none.

J | D | size | V | DNA | CDR3
TRBJ1-4 | . | . | TRBV5-6 | TGTGCCAGCAGCCCATACAATGGGGAGGGTGAAAAACTGTTTTTT | CASSPYNGEGEKLFF
TRBJ1-2 | . | . | TRBV30 | TGTGCCTGGAGTGTACAACAGGGAGTTAACTATGGCTACACCTTC | CAWSVQQGVNYGYTF
TRBJ1-1 | . | . | TRBV27 | TGTGCCAGCAGTTTAGGTGGATCGTTGTCTTCCCCGAACACTGAAGCTTTCTTT | CASSLGGSLSSPNTEAFF
TRBJ1-6 | TRBD1 | . | TRBV3-1/TRBV3-2 | TGTGCCAGCAGCCATGACTCCGGGACAGGGAGCTATAATTCACCCCTCCACTTT | CASSHDSGTGSYNSPLHF
TRBJ1-5 | TRBD1 | . | TRBV20-1 | TGCAGGCAGGGGGGGGATCAGCCCCAGCATTTT | CRQGGDQPQHF
TRBJ2-7 | . | . | TRBV13 | TGTGCCAGCAGCCCTGGGTCCCTCTACGAGCAGTACTTC | CASSPGSLYEQYF
TRBJ1-3 | . | . | TRBV19 | TGTGCCAGTACGTGGGCTGGAAACACCATATATTTT | CASTWAGNTIYF
TRBJ1-3 | . | once | TRBV10-3 | TGTGCCATCAGCTCCGGTGACAGTCTCGTTGGAAACACCATATATTTT | CAISSGDSLVGNTIYF
TRBJ2-3 | . | . | TRBV11-3 | TGTGCCAGCAGCCTGGGCGCAGGGAAGGCAGATACGCAGTATTTT | CASSLGAGKADTQYF
TRBJ1-2 | . | . | TRBV10-3 | TGTGCCATCAGCCACAGGGAGGATGGCTACACCTTC | CAISHREDGYTF
TRBJ2-5 | . | . | TRBV19 | TGTGCCAGTAGACAGGAAGAGACCCAGTACTTC | CASRQEETQYF
TRBJ2-3 | TRBD2 | . | TRBV7-2 | TGTGCCAGCAGCTCCCCACTAGCGGGGACAGATACGCAGTATTTT | CASSSPLAGTDTQYF
TRBJ1-6 | TRBD1 | . | TRBV5-1 | TGCGCCAGCAGCTTGACAGGGGAAGGGTCACCCCTCCACTTT | CASSLTGEGSPLHF
TRBJ2-3 | TRBD2 | . | TRBV6-4 | TGTGCCAGCAGTGTTAGCGGGGGCACAGATACGCAGTATTTT | CASSVSGGTDTQYF
TRBJ1-4 | TRBD1 | . | TRBV7-3 | TGTGCCAGCAGCCCCCAGGGGACAGCTAATGAAAAACTGTTTTTT | CASSPQGTANEKLFF
TRBJ1-2 | . | . | TRBV19 | TGTGCCAGTAGTACCGCCGCCGGGACGGACTATGGCTACACCTTC | CASSTAAGTDYGYTF
TRBJ2-5 | TRBD2 | . | TRBV7-6 | TGTGCCAGCGGGACTAGCGGGGGCCCCGTGGGAGAGACCCAGTACTTC | CASGTSGGPVGETQYF
TRBJ2-5 | TRBD2 | . | TRBV4-1 | TGCGCCAGCAGCCAAGAGGGCAGCGGGGGGACCGGGTACCAAGAGACCCAGTACTTC | CASSQEGSGGTGYQETQYF
TRBJ1-2 | . | . | TRBV27 | TGTGCCAGCAGTTTACAGGGGAGGTATGGCTACACCTTC | CASSLQGRYGYTF
TRBJ2-3 | . | . | TRBV10-3 | TGTGCCATCAGTGAGTCAGACCGCACAGATACGCAGTATTTT | CAISESDRTDTQYF
TRBJ2-7 | . | . | TRBV6-5 | TGTGCCAGCATTTTTTACCGGGACACTGCCTACGAGCAGTACTTC | CASIFYRDTAYEQYF
TRBJ2-2 | . | . | TRBV15 | TGTGCCACCAGCAGAGGAGGACAGACGAACACCGGGGAGCTGTTTTTT | CATSRGGQTNTGELFF
TRBJ1-2 | . | . | TRBV27 | TGTGCCAGCAGTTTCGCGGACAGACCCTCCTATGGCTACACCTTC | CASSFADRPSYGYTF
TRBJ1-1 | TRBD1 | . | TRBV3-1/TRBV3-2 | TGTGCCAGCAGCAGGATCACAGGGGGCGCCGGGAACACTGAAGCTTTCTTT | CASSRITGGAGNTEAFF
TRBJ1-3 | . | . | TRBV5-5 | TGTGCCAGCAGAGTTGAGGCCTCAGGCGGAAACACCATATATTTT | CASRVEASGGNTIYF
TRBJ2-1 | . | . | TRBV30 | TGTGCCTGGAGGGGGGACCTGCCGCGGAGTGAGCAGTTCTTC | CAWRGDLPRSEQFF
TRBJ1-2 | . | . | TRBV6-5 | TGTGCCAGCAGTTACAGGGAATTCTATGGCTACACCTTC | CASSYREFYGYTF
TRBJ2-7 | . | . | TRBV19 | TGTGCCAGTAGTATTAGCGGCCACGAGCAGTACTTC | CASSISGHEQYF
TRBJ2-3 | . | . | TRBV7-2 | TGTGCCAGCAGCTTACAGGGAGATACGCAGTATTTT | CASSLQGDTQYF
TRBJ2-5 | . | . | TRBV19 | TGTGCCAGTAGTCCTGGACTGAGAGGGGAGACCCAGTACTTC | CASSPGLRGETQYF
TRBJ2-5 | . | . | TRBV11-2 | TGTGCCAGCAGCTTGTTCGGGGAGACCCAGTACTTC | CASSLFGETQYF
TRBJ1-4 | TRBD1 | . | TRBV6-5 | TGTGCCAGCAGACAGACAGGGGTTGAAAAACTGTTTTTT | CASRQTGVEKLFF
TRBJ1-4 | TRBD1 | . | TRBV5-1 | TGCGCCAGCAGCTTAGGGACAGGGAATGAAAAACTGTTTTTT | CASSLGTGNEKLFF
TRBJ2-6 | . | . | TRBV5-1 | TGCGCCAGCAGCTTCACAGGGCAGTCTGGGGCCAACGTCCTGACTTTC | CASSFTGQSGANVLTF
TRBJ1-1 | . | . | TRBV6-2/TRBV6-3 | TGTGCCAGCAGTTACGGACTGTTAGGGGGGGCTGAAGCTTTCTTT | CASSYGLLGGAEAFF
TRBJ2-2 | TRBD1 | . | TRBV6-5 | TGTGCCAGCAGGGCAGGGGGCACCGGGGAGCTGTTTTTT | CASRAGGTGELFF